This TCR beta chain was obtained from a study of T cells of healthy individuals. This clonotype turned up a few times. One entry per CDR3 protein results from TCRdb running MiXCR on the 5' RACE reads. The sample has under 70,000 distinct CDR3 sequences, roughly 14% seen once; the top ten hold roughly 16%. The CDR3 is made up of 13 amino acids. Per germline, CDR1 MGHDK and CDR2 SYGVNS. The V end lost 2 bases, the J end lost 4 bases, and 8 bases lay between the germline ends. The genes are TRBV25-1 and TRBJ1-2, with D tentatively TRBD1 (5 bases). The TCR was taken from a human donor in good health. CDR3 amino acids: CASSEDSLYGYTF. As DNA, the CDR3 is TGTGCCAGCAGTGAAGACAGTCTCTATGGCTACACCTTC.